This entry lists 24 T cell receptor beta chains sequenced from one sample in a study of beta chain features in type 1 diabetes. General observations from the study: Among all four CD4+ subsets, Type 1 diabetes patients had TCRB CDR3s that were moderately but significantly shorter.

The entirety of the isolated RNA underwent reverse transcription, so expressed TCRB transcripts were sequenced. TCRdb's copy holds only in-frame clones and misses some; the assay was immunoSEQ multiplex PCR. Here the sample spans roughly 330,000 clones, about 13% being singletons. Their cognate antigens are unknown. Material: naive CD4+ T cells from blood. The receptors come from a woman younger than 30 with type 1 diabetes.

The chain employs TRBV28 and TRBJ2-1, with 12 bases that match TRBD2. CDR3 length: 15 amino acids. After removal of 6 bases from V and 7 bases from J, the junction contained 7 bases not matched to a gene. Germline CDR1 and CDR2: MDHEN and SYDVKM. Here the CDR3 DNA reads TGTGCCAGCAGCCTGACTAGCGGGAGCAATAATGAGCAGTTCTTC. The encoded protein is CASSLTSGSNNEQFF.

This clone was seen a few times. This chain joins TRBV30 and TRBJ1-2; D not resolved. In germline, CDR1 is GTSNPN, CDR2 SVGIG (reference sequence). V was pared by 4 bases and J by 4 bases, with 13 bases between. This CDR3 comprises 13 residues. CDR3: CAWTRERGYGYTF. DNA for the CDR3: TGTGCCTGGACGAGGGAGCGGGGCTATGGCTACACCTTC.

The rearrangement joins TRBV18 to TRBJ2-7, with TRBD2 as a possible D gene (5 bases). V gave up 3 bases and J gave up 1 base, with 10 bases separating them. This CDR3 is built from 14 residues. Germline CDR1 is KGHSH and CDR2 is LQKENI. In nucleotides, the CDR3 is TGTGCCAGCTCACCGGGCCGGGGATCCTACGAGCAGTACTTC. This sequence encodes CASSPGRGSYEQYF.

The rearrangement uses TRBV7-9 and TRBJ2-7; 14 positions agree with TRBD2. The length of the CDR3 is 18 residues. V trimming: 0 bases; J trimming: 3 bases; junction bases outside the gene matches: 7. Per the germline V gene, CDR1 is SEHNR and CDR2 is FQNEAQ (reference sequence). DNA for the CDR3: TGTGCCAGCAGCTTAGCGAGACTAGCGGGAGGGCCGGGCTACGAGCAGTACTTC. Its translation: CASSLARLAGGPGYEQYF.

The chain employs TRBV9 and TRBJ2-7, with 10 bases that match TRBD1. Germline values: CDR1 SGDLS, CDR2 YYNGEE. The J segment lost 3 bases and the V segment lost 4 bases, leaving 4 bases of the junction unmatched. This CDR3 is built from 14 residues. This CDR3 is CASSPRTGGYEQYF. CDR3 bases: TGTGCCAGCAGCCCTCGGACAGGGGGCTACGAGCAGTACTTC.

V usage is TRBV6-5 and J usage is TRBJ2-3, with 7 nucleotides matching TRBD1. This CDR3 contains 15 residues. Germline CDR1 is MNHEY and CDR2 is SVGAGI. Germline trimming cut 6 bases from V and 2 bases from J; bases unmatched to any gene: 8. The CDR3 nucleotides read TGTGCCAGCAGCGCACAGGGGTTGGACACAGATACGCAGTATTTT. As protein: CASSAQGLDTDTQYF.

The rearrangement joins TRBV29-1 to TRBJ2-1, with 11 bases fitting TRBD2. CDR3 size: 13 residues. After removal of 2 bases from V and 14 bases from J, the junction contained 8 bases not matched to a gene. The germline CDR1 and CDR2 sequences are SQVTM and ANQGSEA. The CDR3: CSVEKTSGTLEFF. The CDR3 nucleotides are TGCAGCGTTGAAAAGACTAGCGGGACACTAGAGTTCTTC.

The V gene is TRBV4-2, the J gene TRBJ2-2, with 7 bases identical to TRBD2. Germline V gives CDR1 LGHNA, CDR2 YNFKEQ. CDR3 length: 16 amino acids. After removal of 0 bases from V and 6 bases from J, the junction contained 7 bases not matched to a gene. The CDR3 DNA sequence: TGTGCCAGCAGCCAAGATGGGGGGAGGGCCCCCGGGGAGCTGTTTTTT. This translates into CASSQDGGRAPGELFF.

V usage is TRBV6-1 and J usage is TRBJ2-7; D is uncertain. Trimming shortened V by 7 bases and J by 2 bases, and 15 bases separated the two germline ends. Germline values: CDR1 MNHNS, CDR2 SASEGT. The CDR3 is 14 amino acids. CDR3 sequence reads: CASTKTRGTYEQYV. The CDR3, as DNA: TGTGCCAGCACCAAGACTCGAGGAACCTACGAGCAGTACGTC.

V is TRBV6-5 and J is TRBJ2-3, with D perhaps TRBD2 (6 bases). This CDR3 region has 16 residues. V dropped 0 bases and J dropped 8 bases, with 18 bases sitting between them. Germline V CDR1 and CDR2: MNHEY, SVGAGI. CDR3 nucleotides: TGTGCCAGCAGTTACTCTGGGGCGGGGCCCTCAGTTACGCAGTATTTT. Protein sequence: CASSYSGAGPSVTQYF.

Many counts were recorded for this clone. The chain carries TRBV20-1 and TRBJ2-1, with D tentatively TRBD1 (5 bases). This CDR3 has 9 residues. V lost 5 bases, J lost 9 bases, and 5 bases lay in between. The V gene's germline CDR1 is DFQATT and CDR2 SNEGSKA (reference sequence). This chain's CDR3 is CSADSEQFF. CDR3 DNA: TGCAGTGCTGACAGTGAGCAGTTCTTC.

There are a few counts of this clone. V usage is TRBV6-5 and J usage is TRBJ1-2, with D perhaps TRBD1 (5 bases). V shed 0 bases and J shed 4 bases, with 12 bases lying between them. The length of the CDR3 is 15 residues. The V gene's germline CDR1 is MNHEY and CDR2 SVGAGI. The CDR3 here is CASSYSNTGTYGYTF. Here the CDR3 DNA reads TGTGCCAGCAGTTACTCGAATACAGGAACCTATGGCTACACCTTC.

This clone was seen a handful of times. This chain links TRBV18 with TRBJ2-1, with a weak D call TRBD1 (5 bases). V was trimmed by 2 bases and J by 2 bases, leaving 10 bases between them. Germline assignment: CDR1 KGHSH and CDR2 LQKENI. The CDR3 runs 15 residues. CDR3 nucleotides: TGTGCCAGCTCACCATCCACACAGGCCTACAATGAGCAGTTCTTC. This codes for CASSPSTQAYNEQFF.

The chain couples TRBV2 to TRBJ2-5; TRBD1 matches 7 bases. CDR1 SNHLY and CDR2 FYNNEI come from the germline V gene. Trimming cost V 10 bases and J 4 bases; bases outside gene matches: 9. The CDR3 contains 13 residues. The chain's CDR3 is CATKLGQTETQYF. DNA for the CDR3: TGTGCCACCAAACTGGGACAGACAGAGACCCAGTACTTC.

This sequence joins TRBV28 and TRBJ2-6; 12 bases map to TRBD1. The length of the CDR3 is 18 residues. Germline V gene lookup returns CDR1 MDHEN and CDR2 SYDVKM. The V and J ends lost 7 bases and 1 base, in that order; junction bases with no gene match: 8. The CDR3 sequence: CASIRDRGRESGANVLTF. The CDR3 nucleotides are TGTGCCAGCATCCGGGACAGGGGGCGAGAGTCTGGGGCCAACGTCCTGACTTTC.

This clone has a handful of counts. V is TRBV25-1 and J is TRBJ2-1; D perhaps matches TRBD1 (6 bases). The CDR3 loop spans 13 amino acids. Germline V gene lookup returns CDR1 MGHDK and CDR2 SYGVNS. V lost 3 bases and J 7 bases, leaving 10 bases between the germline ends. The CDR3, as DNA: TGTGCCAGCAGTGACGTACAGGGTAATGAGCAGTTCTTC. Protein product: CASSDVQGNEQFF.

This clone was counted only a few times. The chain has TRBV28 and TRBJ2-5, with TRBD1 as a possible D gene (6 bases). The CDR3 spans 16 residues. Trimming took off 4 bases at V and 5 bases at J, with 20 bases between the two ends. CDR1 and CDR2 from the germline V gene are MDHEN and SYDVKM. The CDR3 region has the DNA TGTGCCAGCAGTTCGATCAACCCACAGGGTAGGGAGACCCAGTACTTC. It encodes CASSSINPQGRETQYF.

This clone was detected a few times. The rearrangement uses TRBV6-5 and TRBJ2-7; D unresolved. CDR3 length: 14 residues. Trimming took off 0 bases at V and 6 bases at J, with 12 bases between the two ends. From germline, CDR1 is MNHEY and CDR2 SVGAGI. The CDR3 DNA reads as TGTGCCAGCAGTTACTCGCCAGGATTCGGCGAGCAGTACTTC. Amino acids: CASSYSPGFGEQYF.

In its sample, this clone was seen a few times. The V and J genes are TRBV4-2 and TRBJ2-7, with 7 bases matching TRBD2. The junction had 8 bases not matched to a gene; V was cut back by 0 bases and J by 3 bases. The germline CDR1 and CDR2 sequences are LGHNA and YNFKEQ. The CDR3 loop spans 16 amino acids. The chain's CDR3 is CASSQEASGELYEQYF. CDR3 nucleotides: TGTGCCAGCAGCCAAGAGGCCAGCGGGGAACTCTACGAGCAGTACTTC.

Only a few counts were recorded for this clone. The genes are TRBV20-1 and TRBJ1-4; D gene unclear. CDR1 and CDR2 (germline): DFQATT, SNEGSKA (reference sequence). The CDR3 runs to 11 residues. The V end was cut by 8 bases, the J end by 7 bases, with 11 bases between. Here the CDR3 DNA reads TGCAGTCCCGCGGTGGGTGAAAAACTGTTTTTT. Amino acid sequence: CSPAVGEKLFF.

The V gene is TRBV7-9, the J gene TRBJ2-1, with D unresolved. Trimming shortened V by 1 base and J by 5 bases, and 9 bases separated the two germline ends. CDR1 is SEHNR and CDR2 is FQNEAQ in the germline V gene (reference sequence). This CDR3 region has 14 residues. The CDR3 reads CASSLVWRDNEQFF. CDR3 nucleotide sequence: TGTGCCAGCAGCTTAGTTTGGAGAGACAATGAGCAGTTCTTC.

The chain has TRBV2 and TRBJ1-2; 9 bases fit TRBD1. The V gene end was trimmed by 4 bases and the J gene end by 7 bases; junction bases not matched to a gene: 4. CDR1 is SNHLY, CDR2 FYNNEI, per germline. This CDR3 is built from 13 residues. The CDR3 DNA follows: TGTGCCAGCAGTGGGGGACAGGGCGGTGGCTACACCTTC. The encoded protein is CASSGGQGGGYTF.

V usage is TRBV27 and J usage is TRBJ2-3; maybe TRBD2 (5 bases). Germline CDR1 and CDR2: MNHEY and SMNVEV (reference sequence). V lost 4 bases, J lost 2 bases, and 13 bases lay in between. The CDR3 consists of 15 residues. The CDR3 protein is CASSWTSGYTDTQYF. The CDR3 region has the DNA TGTGCCAGCAGTTGGACTTCGGGATACACAGATACGCAGTATTTT.

The chain couples TRBV7-2 to TRBJ2-7; 7 positions agree with TRBD2. With 5 bases clipped from V and 5 bases from J, the junction kept 12 bases outside the gene matches. This CDR3 spans 15 amino acids. CDR1 is SGHTA and CDR2 is FQGNSA in the germline V gene. In DNA, the CDR3 is TGTGCCAGCAGCCCGTACGGGACTATGGCTAACGAGCAGTACTTC. Translated: CASSPYGTMANEQYF. The full variable domain, in which reference TRBV7-2 and TRBJ2-7 provide the parts outside the CDR3, is GAGVSQSPSNKVTEKGKDVELRCDPISGHTALYWYRQSLGQGLEFLIYFQGNSAPDKSGLPSDRFSAERTGGSVSTLTIQRTQQEDSAVYLCASSPYGTMANEQYFGPGTRLTVT.